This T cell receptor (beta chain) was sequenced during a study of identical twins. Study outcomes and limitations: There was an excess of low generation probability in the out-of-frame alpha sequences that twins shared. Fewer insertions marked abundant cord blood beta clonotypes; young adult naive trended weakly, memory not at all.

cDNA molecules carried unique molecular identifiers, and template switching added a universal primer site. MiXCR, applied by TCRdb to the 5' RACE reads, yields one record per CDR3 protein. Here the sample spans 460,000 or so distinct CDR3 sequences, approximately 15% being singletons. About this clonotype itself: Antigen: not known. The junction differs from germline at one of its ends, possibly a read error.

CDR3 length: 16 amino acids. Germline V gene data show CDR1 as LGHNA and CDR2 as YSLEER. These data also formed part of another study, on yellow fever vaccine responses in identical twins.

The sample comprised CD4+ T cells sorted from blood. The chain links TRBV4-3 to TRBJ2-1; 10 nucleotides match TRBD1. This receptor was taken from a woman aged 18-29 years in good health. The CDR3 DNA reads TGCGGCAGCAGCCAACCTGGGACAGGGGCCTACAATGAGCAGTTCTTC. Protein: CGSSQPGTGAYNEQFF.